Following are 9 T cell receptor beta chains from one sample sequenced in a study of PD-1 blockade in classical Hodgkin lymphoma. Specified time point: cycle 4 day 1 (C4D1), after less than seven weeks of nivolumab. Every patient was affected by relapse after autologous stem cell transplantation, while exposure to brentuximab vedotin was not uniform. Magnetic negative selection was used to purify CD4+ T cells from thawed PBMCs. Assay used: immunoSEQ multiplex PCR; TCRdb lists only in-frame clones, some missing. There are just under 20,000 clones in the sample; roughly 83% occur only once, and roughly 2.7% lies in the top ten. The sequencing here drew on CD4+ T cells from blood, taken before the fourth cycle of nivolumab. These receptors were obtained from a human donor with classical Hodgkin lymphoma.

This clone was found once. This chain links TRBV27 with TRBJ2-7; TRBD2 matches 8 bases. The CDR3 runs 16 residues. Trimming cost V 3 bases and J 0 bases; bases outside gene matches: 7. The germline gives CDR1 MNHEY, CDR2 SMNVEV (reference sequence). Here the CDR3 DNA reads TGTGCCAGCAGTTTCGCCGGACTAGCCAGCTCCTACGAGCAGTACTTC. This encodes CASSFAGLASSYEQYF.

In its sample, this clone was seen once. The chain joins TRBV10-2 to TRBJ2-6; D gene ambiguous. V gave up 0 bases and J gave up 3 bases, with 12 bases separating them. CDR1 and CDR2 (germline): WSHSY, SAAADI. The CDR3 has 17 residues. CDR3 DNA: TGCGCCAGCAGTGAGTCTATTTTGATGGGTGGGGCCAACGTCCTGACTTTC. Protein product: CASSESILMGGANVLTF.

This sequence joins TRBV6-1 and TRBJ1-3, with a possible D match to TRBD1 (5 bases). V was pared by 4 bases and J by 2 bases, with 18 bases between. The CDR3 totals 17 residues. Germline V gene lookup returns CDR1 MNHNS and CDR2 SASEGT. The DNA of the CDR3 is TGTGCCAGCAGTGGAACTACCGGACGGACACCTGGAAACACCATATATTTT. It encodes CASSGTTGRTPGNTIYF.

The chain joins TRBV18 to TRBJ2-2; TRBD1 aligns across 12 bases. CDR1 is KGHSH, CDR2 LQKENI, per germline. The CDR3 extends over 18 amino acids. The ends lost 2 bases at V and 0 bases at J; junction bases unmatched: 4. CDR3 sequence reads: CASSPTGTGGTNTGELFF. The CDR3 DNA is TGTGCCAGCTCACCAACCGGGACAGGGGGCACGAACACCGGGGAGCTGTTTTTT.

The chain links TRBV20-1 to TRBJ2-7, with 8 positions matching TRBD2. Germline CDR1 and CDR2: DFQATT and SNEGSKA (reference sequence). V dropped 5 bases and J dropped 6; count of bases not matched to a gene: 3. The CDR3 extends over 11 amino acids. CDR3 in amino acids: CSAPRGGEQYF. Written as DNA, the CDR3 is TGCAGTGCTCCACGGGGGGGCGAGCAGTACTTC.

This chain links TRBV6-1 with TRBJ1-5; TRBD1 matches at 7 bases. The CDR3 spans 14 residues. Germline CDR1 and CDR2: MNHNS and SASEGT. The V gene end was trimmed by 7 bases and the J gene end by 1 base; junction bases not matched to a gene: 4. CDR3 coding DNA: TGTGCCAGCAAGACGGGACAGAGCAATCAGCCCCAGCATTTT. Its protein is CASKTGQSNQPQHF.

This chain uses TRBV6-6 with TRBJ1-1, with 8 bases lining up with TRBD1. Germline CDR1 MNHNY, CDR2 SVGAGI (reference sequence). With V trimmed by 7 bases and J by 5 bases, 12 bases remained unmatched. The CDR3 is made up of 15 amino acids. CDR3 amino acids: CASTWTGIVQTEAFF. The CDR3 DNA follows: TGTGCCAGCACTTGGACAGGGATAGTACAAACTGAAGCTTTCTTT.

The chain carries TRBV5-1 and TRBJ2-1, with 11 bases aligning to TRBD2. Germline lookup yields CDR1 SGHRS and CDR2 YFSETQ. V shed 4 bases and J 0 bases; nucleotides not matched to a gene: 6. This CDR3 is 17 amino acids long. This chain's CDR3 is CASSTGLAASSYNEQFF. As DNA, the CDR3 is TGCGCCAGCAGCACGGGACTAGCGGCGAGCTCCTACAATGAGCAGTTCTTC.

This clone rates as medium-sized (0.01 to 0.1%). The rearrangement links TRBV19 to TRBJ1-2; no clear D gene. CDR3 length: 12 residues. Trimming removed 3 bases from V and 8 bases from J, with 10 bases in between. Per the germline V gene, CDR1 is LNHDA and CDR2 is SQIVND (reference sequence). The CDR3, as DNA: TGTGCCAGTAGTATCAAGCCTGGAGGCTACACCTTC. Its protein product is CASSIKPGGYTF.